The next 15 T cell receptor beta chains were all read from a single sample in a study of Tregs in tolerant kidney transplant recipients. Generated by immunoSEQ multiplex PCR, the TCRdb table keeps only in-frame clones and is missing some. The sample includes approximately 98,000 clones, 90% of them seen just once. Specimen: CD4+ T cells from blood, collected before the transplant. Receptors were obtained from a human donor who received a combined kidney and bone marrow transplant.

CDR3: CASRQGANTGELFF. In DNA form, the CDR3 reads TGCGCCAGCAGACAGGGGGCGAACACCGGGGAGCTGTTTTTT. V is TRBV5-1 and J is TRBJ2-2; 8 bases are a match to TRBD1. Germline V gene lookup returns CDR1 SGHRS and CDR2 YFSETQ. CDR3 length equals 14 residues. Trimming cost V 5 bases and J 0 bases; bases outside gene matches: 0. The full variable domain, completed using reference TRBV5-1 and TRBJ2-2, is KAGVTQTPRYLIKTRGQQVTLSCSPISGHRSVSWYQQTPGQGLQFLFEYFSETQRNKGNFPGRFSGRQFSNSRSEMNVSTLELGDSALYLCASRQGANTGELFFGEGSRLTVL.

The chain carries TRBV1 and TRBJ1-2. TRBV1 corresponds to a pseudogene. This CDR3 contains 14 residues. Here the CDR3 DNA reads TGCACCAGCAGCCCTAAGGGACTCAACTATGGCTACACCTTC. This encodes CTSSPKGLNYGYTF.

The chain uses TRBV9 and TRBJ2-5, with 11 nucleotides matching TRBD2. The CDR3 has 14 amino acids. Germline CDR1 reads SGDLS; CDR2 reads YYNGEE. The ends lost 4 bases at V and 4 bases at J; junction bases unmatched: 3. The CDR3 nucleotides read TGTGCCAGCAGCACTGGGACTAGCGGAGAGACCCAGTACTTC. Translated: CASSTGTSGETQYF.

The chain joins TRBV11-2 to TRBJ2-1; 14 bases fit TRBD2. Losses at the gene ends were 5 bases for V and 7 bases for J; bases not matched to a gene: 1. There are 14 residues in the CDR3. The germline V gene has CDR1 SGHAT and CDR2 FQNNGV. The CDR3 region is CASSRTSGGNEQFF. The CDR3 coding sequence is TGTGCCAGCAGCCGGACTAGCGGGGGGAATGAGCAGTTCTTC.

V is TRBV28 and J is TRBJ1-1, with TRBD1 matching 8 bases. Trimming cost V 5 bases and J 4 bases; bases outside gene matches: 12. The CDR3 is 16 residues long. The V gene's germline CDR1 is MDHEN and CDR2 SYDVKM. CDR3 bases: TGTGCCAGCAGTCTCCCCATTAATACAGGGGGCACTGAAGCTTTCTTT. It translates to CASSLPINTGGTEAFF.

The V gene is TRBV5-1, the J gene TRBJ1-1; D remains ambiguous. V was shortened by 4 bases and J by 8 bases, with 15 bases between the two germline ends. Germline V gene lookup returns CDR1 SGHRS and CDR2 YFSETQ. The CDR3 loop spans 13 amino acids. CDR3 protein: CASSPGVGREAFF. CDR3 nucleotides: TGCGCCAGCAGCCCCGGAGTAGGGAGAGAAGCTTTCTTT.

The DNA of the CDR3 is TGTGCCAGTAGTAGAAGCGGACAAGAGACCCAGTACTTC. Translating it yields CASSRSGQETQYF. The chain joins TRBV19 to TRBJ2-5; D might be TRBD2 (5 bases). V lost 4 bases and J 2 bases, leaving 8 bases between the germline ends. The CDR3 spans 13 residues. Germline-derived CDR1 and CDR2 are LNHDA and SQIVND (reference sequence).

V gene TRBV6-5 combines with J gene TRBJ2-4; TRBD1 might be the D (6 bases). This CDR3 comprises 13 residues. V was pared by 8 bases and J by 8 bases, with 16 bases between. Germline V CDR1 and CDR2: MNHEY, SVGAGI. The CDR3 region is CASRSDQGYIQYF. The CDR3 bases are TGTGCCAGCCGGTCGGACCAGGGGTACATTCAGTACTTC.

CDR3 sequence: CASTQGTDKGNEQFF. CDR3 nucleotides: TGTGCCAGCACCCAGGGGACGGATAAAGGCAATGAGCAGTTCTTC. V and J are TRBV5-4 and TRBJ2-1, with TRBD1 as a possible D gene (6 bases). This CDR3 region has 15 residues. The ends were cut back, 6 bases at V and 6 bases at J, with 19 bases in the middle. CDR1 is SGHNT, CDR2 YYREEE, per germline (reference sequence). Together with reference TRBV5-4 and TRBJ2-1, the CDR3 gives the full variable domain: ETGVTQSPTHLIKTRGQQVTLRCSSQSGHNTVSWYQQALGQGPQFIFQYYREEENGRGNFPPRFSGLQFPNYSSELNVNALELDDSALYLCASTQGTDKGNEQFFGPGTRLTVL.

This clone was picked up a small number of times. J is TRBJ2-1 and V is TRBV23-1; possibly TRBD2 for D (7 bases). TRBV23-1 is filed as an ORF, its function uncertain. V dropped 8 bases and J dropped 7 bases, with 21 bases sitting between them. CDR3 size: 15 residues. The chain's CDR3 is CASGGTGGRSNEQFF. In nucleotides, the CDR3 is TGCGCCAGCGGAGGGACGGGGGGCCGATCTAATGAGCAGTTCTTC.

This clone was observed a single time. The J gene is TRBJ2-1, the V gene TRBV27, with 8 bases fitting TRBD2. Germline V gives CDR1 MNHEY, CDR2 SMNVEV (reference sequence). The V and J ends lost 8 bases and 4 bases, in that order; junction bases with no gene match: 7. The CDR3 has 14 residues. CDR3 loop: CASSEREIYNEQFF. The CDR3 coding sequence is TGTGCCAGCTCCGAGCGGGAGATATACAATGAGCAGTTCTTC.

This chain joins TRBV6-1 and TRBJ2-7, with D tentatively TRBD2 (6 bases). Trimming shortened V by 8 bases and J by 2 bases, and 13 bases separated the two germline ends. The V gene's germline CDR1 is MNHNS and CDR2 SASEGT. The CDR3 covers 13 residues. The CDR3 loop is CASGAGPAYEQYF. The CDR3, as DNA: TGTGCCAGCGGGGCGGGACCCGCCTACGAGCAGTACTTC.

A single count supports this clone. V usage is TRBV18 and J usage is TRBJ2-7, with 8 bases fitting TRBD1. Germline CDR1 KGHSH, CDR2 LQKENI. This CDR3 contains 15 residues. With 4 bases clipped from V and 7 bases from J, the junction kept 12 bases outside the gene matches. The CDR3 reads CASSLLRDRTQEQYF. The CDR3 DNA sequence: TGTGCCAGCTCACTTCTCCGGGACAGGACTCAGGAGCAGTACTTC.

V usage is TRBV5-1 and J usage is TRBJ2-1; 8 bases map to TRBD2. Germline V gene data show CDR1 as SGHRS and CDR2 as YFSETQ. The V gene end was trimmed by 3 bases and the J gene end by 7 bases; junction bases not matched to a gene: 9. The CDR3 spans 15 residues. The CDR3 sequence is CASSSSSGGRNEQFF. For the CDR3, the DNA is TGCGCCAGCAGCTCGAGCAGCGGGGGTCGGAATGAGCAGTTCTTC.

The chain recombines TRBV28 with TRBJ1-5; TRBD1 agrees at 10 bases. The CDR3 is made up of 15 amino acids. Losses at the gene ends were 7 bases for V and 6 bases for J; bases not matched to a gene: 9. Germline CDR1 is MDHEN and CDR2 is SYDVKM. The CDR3 protein is CASNPSTGGGQPQHF. The CDR3 nucleotides are TGTGCCAGCAATCCATCGACAGGGGGCGGTCAGCCCCAGCATTTT.